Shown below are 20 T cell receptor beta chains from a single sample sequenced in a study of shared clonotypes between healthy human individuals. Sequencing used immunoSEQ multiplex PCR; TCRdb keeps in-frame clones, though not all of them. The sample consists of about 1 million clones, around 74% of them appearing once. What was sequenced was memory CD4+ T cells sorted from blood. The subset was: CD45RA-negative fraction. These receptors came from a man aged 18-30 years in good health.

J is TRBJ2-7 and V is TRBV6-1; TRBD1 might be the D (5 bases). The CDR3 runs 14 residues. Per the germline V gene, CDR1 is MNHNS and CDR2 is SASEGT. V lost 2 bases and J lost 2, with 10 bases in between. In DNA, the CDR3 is TGTGCCAGCAGTGAATACGCAGGGACCTACGAGCAGTACTTC. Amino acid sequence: CASSEYAGTYEQYF.

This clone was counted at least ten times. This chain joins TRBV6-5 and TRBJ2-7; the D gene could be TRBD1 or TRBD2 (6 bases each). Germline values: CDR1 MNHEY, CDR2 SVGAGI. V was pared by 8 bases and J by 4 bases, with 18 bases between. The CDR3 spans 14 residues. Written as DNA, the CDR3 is TGTGCCAGCGCCCTCAGGGGAGGTCATTACGAGCAGTACTTC. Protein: CASALRGGHYEQYF.

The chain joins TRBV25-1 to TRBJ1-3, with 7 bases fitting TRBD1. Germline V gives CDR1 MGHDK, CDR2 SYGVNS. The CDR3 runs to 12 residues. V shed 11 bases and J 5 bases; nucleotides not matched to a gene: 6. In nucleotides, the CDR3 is TGTGCCGCGACAGGGAGAAGAAACACCATATATTTT. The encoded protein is CAATGRRNTIYF.

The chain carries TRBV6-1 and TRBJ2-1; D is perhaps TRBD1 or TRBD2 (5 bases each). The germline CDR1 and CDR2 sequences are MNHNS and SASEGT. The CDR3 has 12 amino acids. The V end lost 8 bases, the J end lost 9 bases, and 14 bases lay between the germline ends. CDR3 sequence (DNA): TGTGCCAGCCGGGGCCCCCTACTTGAGCAGTTCTTC. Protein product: CASRGPLLEQFF.

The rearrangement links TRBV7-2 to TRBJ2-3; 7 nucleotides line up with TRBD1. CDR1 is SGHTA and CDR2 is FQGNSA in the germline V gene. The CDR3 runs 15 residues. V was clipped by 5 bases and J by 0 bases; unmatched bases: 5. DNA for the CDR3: TGTGCCAGCAGCGCCCGACAGGGAAGCACAGATACGCAGTATTTT. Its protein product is CASSARQGSTDTQYF. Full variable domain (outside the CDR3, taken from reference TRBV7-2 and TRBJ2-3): GAGVSQSPSNKVTEKGKDVELRCDPISGHTALYWYRQSLGQGLEFLIYFQGNSAPDKSGLPSDRFSAERTGGSVSTLTIQRTQQEDSAVYLCASSARQGSTDTQYFGPGTRLTVL.

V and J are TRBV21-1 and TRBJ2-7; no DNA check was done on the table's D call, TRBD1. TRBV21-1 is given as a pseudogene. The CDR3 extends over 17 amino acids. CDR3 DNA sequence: TGTGCCAGCAGCACATACGTAGAGGACAGGGATATCTACGAGCAGTACTTC. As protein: CASSTYVEDRDIYEQYF.

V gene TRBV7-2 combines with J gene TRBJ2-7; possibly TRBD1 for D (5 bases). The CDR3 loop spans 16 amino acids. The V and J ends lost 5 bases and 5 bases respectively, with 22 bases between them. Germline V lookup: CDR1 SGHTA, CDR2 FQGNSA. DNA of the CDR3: TGTGCCAGCAGCCTAACCCCTGGGGCTAGTCGCGACGAGCAGTACTTC. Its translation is CASSLTPGASRDEQYF.

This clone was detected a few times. The CDR3 here is CAISDGSSGNTIYF. CDR3 in DNA: TGTGCCATCAGTGACGGAAGCTCTGGAAACACCATATATTTT. V is TRBV10-3 and J is TRBJ1-3; no reliable D call. The CDR3 is made up of 14 amino acids. V lost 3 bases to trimming and J lost 0 bases, with 6 bases between them. Germline-derived CDR1 and CDR2 are ENHRY and SYGVKD.

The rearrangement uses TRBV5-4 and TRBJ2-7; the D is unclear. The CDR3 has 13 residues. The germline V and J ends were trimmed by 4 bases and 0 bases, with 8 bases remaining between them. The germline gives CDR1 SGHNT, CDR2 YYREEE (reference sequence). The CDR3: CASSPKSSYEQYF. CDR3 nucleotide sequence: TGTGCCAGCAGCCCCAAGAGCTCCTACGAGCAGTACTTC.

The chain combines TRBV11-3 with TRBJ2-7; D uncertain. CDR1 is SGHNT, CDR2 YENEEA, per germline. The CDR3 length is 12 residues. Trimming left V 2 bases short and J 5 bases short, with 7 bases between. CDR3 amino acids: CASSLRSDEQYF. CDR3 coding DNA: TGTGCCAGCAGCTTAAGAAGTGACGAGCAGTACTTC. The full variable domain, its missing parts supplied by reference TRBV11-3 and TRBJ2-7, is EAGVVQSPRYKIIEKKQPVAFWCNPISGHNTLYWYLQNLGQGPELLIRYENEEAVDDSQLPKDRFSAERLKGVDSTLKIQPAELGDSAVYLCASSLRSDEQYFGPGTRLTVT.

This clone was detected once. In nucleotides, the CDR3 is TGTGCCAGCAGTGCTAAGACAGGGGGCGCGGGTGGCTACACCTTC. Translated, it gives CASSAKTGGAGGYTF. The rearrangement joins TRBV6-1 to TRBJ1-2, with TRBD1 matching over 10 bases. There are 15 residues in the CDR3. V lost 4 bases and J lost 7; bases outside the gene matches: 9. Germline V gives CDR1 MNHNS, CDR2 SASEGT.

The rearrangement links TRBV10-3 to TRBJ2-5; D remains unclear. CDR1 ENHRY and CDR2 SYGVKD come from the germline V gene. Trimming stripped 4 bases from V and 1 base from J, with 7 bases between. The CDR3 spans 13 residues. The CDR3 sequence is CAISVHTQETQYF. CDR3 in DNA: TGTGCCATCAGTGTGCACACCCAAGAGACCCAGTACTTC.

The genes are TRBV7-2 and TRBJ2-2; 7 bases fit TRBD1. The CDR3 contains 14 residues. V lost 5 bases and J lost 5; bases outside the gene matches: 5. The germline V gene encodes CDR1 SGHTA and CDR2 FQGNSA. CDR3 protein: CASSTGDGTGELFF. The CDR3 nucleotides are TGTGCCAGCAGCACAGGGGACGGGACCGGGGAGCTGTTTTTT.

CDR3 in DNA: TGCGCCAGCAGCTTTACCGGGACAGCACCCTACGAGCAGTACTTC. Protein: CASSFTGTAPYEQYF. The chain links TRBV5-1 to TRBJ2-7; 7 nucleotides align to TRBD1. This CDR3 is built from 15 residues. Germline loops: CDR1 SGHRS, CDR2 YFSETQ. The V and J ends lost 2 bases and 2 bases, in that order; junction bases with no gene match: 7. The full variable domain, its missing parts supplied by reference TRBV5-1 and TRBJ2-7, is KAGVTQTPRYLIKTRGQQVTLSCSPISGHRSVSWYQQTPGQGLQFLFEYFSETQRNKGNFPGRFSGRQFSNSRSEMNVSTLELGDSALYLCASSFTGTAPYEQYFGPGTRLTVT.

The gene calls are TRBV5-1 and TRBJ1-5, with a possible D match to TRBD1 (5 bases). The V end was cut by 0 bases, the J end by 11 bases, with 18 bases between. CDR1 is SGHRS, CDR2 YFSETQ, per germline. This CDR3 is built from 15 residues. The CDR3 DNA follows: TGCGCCAGCAGCTTGGGAGACAGCCAAGCATCGGCCCAGCATTTT. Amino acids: CASSLGDSQASAQHF.

The CDR3 coding sequence is TGCGCCAGCAGCTTGGAGGTCAAAGGCCAAGAGACCCAGTACTTC. It translates to CASSLEVKGQETQYF. The chain couples TRBV5-1 to TRBJ2-5; D not certain. This CDR3 has 15 amino acids. Trimming stripped 0 bases from V and 1 base from J, with 10 bases between. Germline V gene sequence: CDR1 SGHRS, CDR2 YFSETQ.

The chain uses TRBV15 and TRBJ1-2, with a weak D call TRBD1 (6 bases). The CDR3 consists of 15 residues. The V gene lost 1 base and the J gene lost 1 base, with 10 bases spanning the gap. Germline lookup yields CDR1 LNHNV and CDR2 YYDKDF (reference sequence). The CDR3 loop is CATSRVAGDNYGYTF. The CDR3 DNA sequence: TGTGCCACCAGCAGAGTTGCAGGGGATAACTATGGCTACACCTTC.

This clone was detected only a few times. The CDR3 DNA reads as TGTGCCAGCCAGACTAGCGGGAGATTGTTGGGAGAGACCCAGTACTTC. Protein: CASQTSGRLLGETQYF. The chain is built from TRBV2 and TRBJ2-5; TRBD2 aligns across 12 bases. The CDR3 consists of 16 residues. Germline assignment: CDR1 SNHLY and CDR2 FYNNEI. J lost 4 bases, V lost 8 bases, and 11 bases had no gene match.

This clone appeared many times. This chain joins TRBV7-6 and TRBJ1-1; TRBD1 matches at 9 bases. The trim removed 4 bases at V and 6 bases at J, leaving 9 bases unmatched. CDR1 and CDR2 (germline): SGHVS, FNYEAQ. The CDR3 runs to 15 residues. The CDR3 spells CASSSPRDRVSEAFF. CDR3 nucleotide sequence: TGTGCCAGCAGCTCCCCCCGGGACAGGGTTTCTGAAGCTTTCTTT.

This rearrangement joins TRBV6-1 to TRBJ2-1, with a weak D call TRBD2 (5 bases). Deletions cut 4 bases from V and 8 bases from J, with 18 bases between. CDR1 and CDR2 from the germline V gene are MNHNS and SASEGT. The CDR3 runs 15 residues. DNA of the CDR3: TGTGCCAGCAGTGTCCAGCCTGACCCTAGCTATGAGCAGTTCTTC. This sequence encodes CASSVQPDPSYEQFF.